Listed here are 28 T cell receptor beta chains from one sample, sequenced in a study of T cell responses to AZD1222 COVID-19 vaccine. Sequencing was performed with immunoSEQ multiplex PCR; in TCRdb, only in-frame clones are kept and a portion is missing. The sample carries about 140,000 clones, about 90% recorded once. Specimen: peripheral blood, collected on day 0 of AZD1222 vaccination. These receptors originate from an adult in good health.

The genes are TRBV15 and TRBJ2-3; D unresolved. CDR3 length equals 13 residues. V shed 8 bases and J shed 4 bases, with 13 bases lying between them. Germline assignment: CDR1 LNHNV and CDR2 YYDKDF (reference sequence). The CDR3 spells CATSEKLADTQYF. In nucleotides, the CDR3 is TGTGCCACCTCGGAGAAGCTCGCAGATACGCAGTATTTT.

This clone was counted once. Other DNA sequences from this sample encode an identical CDR3 as well. The chain uses TRBV5-1 and TRBJ2-7; 8 bases map to TRBD2. This CDR3 is 14 amino acids long. J gave up 0 bases and V 2 bases, and 1 base lay outside the gene matches. Germline V gives CDR1 SGHRS, CDR2 YFSETQ. CDR3 sequence reads: CASSFSGSSYEQYF. The CDR3 bases are TGCGCCAGCAGCTTCAGCGGGAGCTCCTACGAGCAGTACTTC.

The chain joins TRBV27 to TRBJ1-5; 8 bases match TRBD1. V lost 7 bases, J lost 3 bases, and 8 bases stayed unmatched. Per germline, CDR1 MNHEY and CDR2 SMNVEV (reference sequence). This CDR3 is 15 amino acids long. The CDR3 coding sequence is TGTGCCAGCAACCCCGGGACAGGTAACAATCAGCCCCAGCATTTT. This encodes CASNPGTGNNQPQHF.

The chain couples TRBV19 to TRBJ1-2, with D hard to call. Looked up from germline, CDR1 is LNHDA and CDR2 is SQIVND (reference sequence). The V end was cut by 2 bases, the J end by 7 bases, with 17 bases between. This CDR3 spans 15 amino acids. The CDR3 DNA sequence: TGTGCCAGTAGTATACCCGCCTCGGGGTCGGGTGGCTACACCTTC. The encoded protein is CASSIPASGSGGYTF.

The rearrangement joins TRBV7-8 to TRBJ1-4; the D is unclear. The CDR3 covers 14 residues. The V gene's germline CDR1 is SGHVS and CDR2 FQNEAQ. V was cut by 5 bases and J by 8 bases, with 15 bases left in between. Here the CDR3 DNA reads TGTGCCAGCAGCCTCGGGGAGCAAAGGGAAAAACTGTTTTTT. The encoded protein is CASSLGEQREKLFF. Full variable domain (remainder filled in from reference TRBV7-8 and TRBJ1-4): GAGVSQSPRYKVAKRGQDVALRCDPISGHVSLFWYQQALGQGPEFLTYFQNEAQLDKSGLPSDRFFAERPEGSVSTLKIQRTQQEDSAVYLCASSLGEQREKLFFGSGTQLSVL.

The V and J genes are TRBV30 and TRBJ2-5; no clear D. V gave up 1 base and J gave up 1 base, with 10 bases separating them. There are 14 residues in the CDR3. Germline V gene sequence: CDR1 GTSNPN, CDR2 SVGIG (reference sequence). The CDR3 region is CAWSGSRPQETQYF. CDR3 DNA sequence: TGTGCCTGGAGTGGGTCCCGGCCCCAAGAGACCCAGTACTTC. The full variable domain, completed using reference TRBV30 and TRBJ2-5, is SQTIHQWPATLVQPVGSPLSLECTVEGTSNPNLYWYRQAAGRGLQLLFYSVGIGQISSEVPQNLSASRPQDRQFILSSKKLLLSDSGFYLCAWSGSRPQETQYFGPGTRLLVL.

The J gene is TRBJ2-1, the V gene TRBV4-1; weak D call: TRBD2 (6 bases). The length of the CDR3 is 16 residues. V lost 1 base and J 8 bases, leaving 18 bases between the germline ends. Germline V gene lookup returns CDR1 MGHRA and CDR2 YSYEKL. Written as DNA, the CDR3 is TGCGCCAGCAGCCAAGCTCTAGCGTCCCGATGGCATGAGCAGTTCTTC. It specifies CASSQALASRWHEQFF.

The V call is TRBV19, the J call TRBJ2-5, with D possibly being TRBD1 or TRBD2 (5 bases each). Trimming removed 2 bases from V and 9 bases from J, with 16 bases in between. The germline V gene encodes CDR1 LNHDA and CDR2 SQIVND (reference sequence). The CDR3 has 14 amino acids. CDR3 nucleotides: TGTGCCAGTAGTATAACAGGTGGCCGCGGGCCCCAGTACTTC. This sequence encodes CASSITGGRGPQYF.

The chain joins TRBV18 to TRBJ1-4, with 9 bases identical to TRBD1. The CDR3 has 16 residues. V shed 1 base, J shed 5 bases, and the junction held 5 bases outside the gene matches. Germline V CDR1 and CDR2: KGHSH, LQKENI. The chain's CDR3 is CASSPREGQGNEKLFF. CDR3 coding DNA: TGTGCCAGCTCACCACGGGAGGGACAGGGAAATGAAAAACTGTTTTTT.

V gene TRBV5-6 combines with J gene TRBJ2-7; TRBD1 agrees at 11 bases. The germline V gene has CDR1 SGHDT and CDR2 YYEEEE. J lost 7 bases, V lost 4 bases, and 7 bases had no gene match. The CDR3 runs to 14 residues. CDR3 sequence: CASSTGTGGREQYF. In DNA form, the CDR3 reads TGTGCCAGCAGCACCGGGACAGGGGGTCGGGAGCAGTACTTC.

This chain links TRBV12-5 with TRBJ2-2, with D possibly TRBD2 on 5 matching bases. CDR3 size: 18 residues. Germline V lookup: CDR1 LGHNT, CDR2 FRNRAP. The germline V and J ends were trimmed by 4 bases and 1 base, with 19 bases remaining between them. CDR3 residues: CASGSAGGQSLNTGELFF. The CDR3, as DNA: TGTGCTAGTGGTTCAGCCGGCGGGCAATCACTGAACACCGGGGAGCTGTTTTTT.

The chain combines TRBV7-2 with TRBJ2-7; D unresolved. V lost 5 bases and J lost 6, with 11 bases in between. In germline, CDR1 is SGHTA, CDR2 FQGNSA. The CDR3 covers 12 residues. This CDR3 reads CASSGRLGEQYF. The CDR3 coding sequence is TGTGCCAGCAGCGGCCGATTGGGCGAGCAGTACTTC.

The chain employs TRBV5-1 and TRBJ2-1, with D unresolved. This CDR3 is built from 14 residues. Per germline, CDR1 SGHRS and CDR2 YFSETQ. V was pared by 6 bases and J by 5 bases, with 15 bases between. CDR3 coding DNA: TGCGCCAGCACTAGTGTAAGTGGGGACAATGAGCAGTTCTTC. Translation: CASTSVSGDNEQFF.

The chain has TRBV30 and TRBJ1-2, with D uncertain. The V and J ends lost 4 bases and 7 bases respectively, with 10 bases between them. Germline lookup yields CDR1 GTSNPN and CDR2 SVGIG (reference sequence). CDR3 length equals 11 residues. This CDR3 is CAWNRDSGYTF. The DNA of the CDR3 is TGTGCCTGGAATAGGGATAGTGGCTACACCTTC.

J is TRBJ2-1 and V is TRBV21-1; TRBD2 reflects the table's D call only, with no check against the DNA. TRBV21-1 is deemed a pseudogene. This CDR3 spans 19 amino acids. As DNA, the CDR3 is TGTGCCAGCAGCGCCTCGAGCGGCTTACCTTTAAGCTCCTACAATGAGCAGTTCTTC. Its protein is CASSASSGLPLSSYNEQFF.

V gene TRBV13 combines with J gene TRBJ2-4; perhaps TRBD1 as D (5 bases). The CDR3 covers 15 residues. Germline lookup yields CDR1 PRHDT and CDR2 FYEKMQ (reference sequence). V lost 8 bases to trimming and J lost 6 bases, with 20 bases between them. This chain's CDR3 is CASGPRTTLGNIQYF. In DNA, the CDR3 is TGTGCCAGCGGCCCCAGGACAACGTTAGGAAACATTCAGTACTTC.

The rearrangement joins TRBV3-1 (or the pseudogene TRBV3-2) to TRBJ2-1; 10 bases line up with TRBD2. With V trimmed by 8 bases and J by 3 bases, 10 bases remained unmatched. The CDR3 length is 16 residues. Germline V lookup: CDR1 LGHDT, CDR2 YNNKEL (reference sequence). The CDR3 bases are TGTGCCAGCCGATTATTGGGACTAGCGAGCTACAATGAGCAGTTCTTC. Its translation: CASRLLGLASYNEQFF.

The chain employs TRBV28 and TRBJ1-5, with D uncertain. The CDR3 contains 13 residues. The ends were cut back, 7 bases at V and 4 bases at J, with 11 bases in the middle. Germline CDR1 is MDHEN and CDR2 is SYDVKM. DNA for the CDR3: TGTGCCAGCACGCTTTATTTTAATCAGCCCCAGCATTTT. It codes for CASTLYFNQPQHF. The variable domain in full, with the rest retrieved from reference TRBV28 and TRBJ1-5, is DVKVTQSSRYLVKRTGEKVFLECVQDMDHENMFWYRQDPGLGLRLIYFSYDVKMKEKGDIPEGYSVSREKKERFSLILESASTNQTSMYLCASTLYFNQPQHFGDGTRLSIL.

V is TRBV28 and J is TRBJ1-4, with 7 bases that match TRBD1. Trimming at V came to 10 bases and at J to 11 bases, leaving 7 bases not matched to a gene. Germline V gene sequence: CDR1 MDHEN, CDR2 SYDVKM. The CDR3 loop spans 11 amino acids. CDR3 nucleotide sequence: TGTGCCACAGGGGGAGGGATGAAACTGTTTTTT. Protein sequence: CATGGGMKLFF.

J is TRBJ2-1 and V is TRBV30, with 7 nucleotides matching TRBD2. After removal of 0 bases from V and 6 bases from J, the junction contained 8 bases not matched to a gene. Germline-derived CDR1 and CDR2 are GTSNPN and SVGIG (reference sequence). CDR3 size: 15 residues. Here the CDR3 DNA reads TGTGCCTGGAGTGTAGGGGCGGGAGAGTTCAATGAGCAGTTCTTC. Translation gives CAWSVGAGEFNEQFF.

The sample holds a few counts of this clone. V is TRBV28 and J is TRBJ1-2, with 8 positions matching TRBD1. There are 15 residues in the CDR3. Germline V gene data show CDR1 as MDHEN and CDR2 as SYDVKM. With 8 bases clipped from V and 8 bases from J, the junction kept 16 bases outside the gene matches. The CDR3 is CASGSSGQGGEGYTF. The CDR3 DNA follows: TGTGCCAGCGGCTCCTCCGGACAGGGAGGCGAAGGCTACACCTTC.

CDR3 in amino acids: CASSGGVQGSSYNEQFF. CDR3 nucleotide sequence: TGTGCCAGCTCAGGCGGGGTCCAGGGGAGCTCCTACAATGAGCAGTTCTTC. The chain carries TRBV18 and TRBJ2-1; D might be TRBD1 or TRBD2, each matching 6 bases. The V end lost 5 bases, the J end lost 0 bases, and 17 bases lay between the germline ends. This CDR3 contains 17 residues. Germline CDR1 KGHSH, CDR2 LQKENI.

This clone was detected only once. The V and J genes are TRBV9 and TRBJ2-5, with D maybe TRBD2 (5 bases). Germline V lookup: CDR1 SGDLS, CDR2 YYNGEE. With 4 bases removed from V and 5 bases from J, the gap between germline ends came to 9 bases. The CDR3 is made up of 12 amino acids. CDR3 DNA sequence: TGTGCCAGCAGCATGAGAGGGGAGACCCAGTACTTC. It codes for CASSMRGETQYF.

The chain joins TRBV21-1 to TRBJ1-1; TRBD1 is the table's D call and was not checked against the DNA. TRBV21-1 is given as a pseudogene. The CDR3 is 16 residues long. The DNA of the CDR3 is TGTGCCAGCAGCACCCTGGACAGGGTCATGAACACTGAAGCTTTCTTT. The encoded protein is CASSTLDRVMNTEAFF.

The chain employs TRBV2 and TRBJ1-6; D is uncertain. This CDR3 is 14 amino acids long. Germline V lookup: CDR1 SNHLY, CDR2 FYNNEI. V lost 4 bases to trimming and J lost 4 bases, with 8 bases between them. The CDR3 loop reads CASSAGRYNSPLHF. The CDR3, as DNA: TGTGCCAGCAGTGCGGGAAGATATAATTCACCCCTCCACTTT.

The chain recombines TRBV7-9 with TRBJ1-3; D gene uncertain. Trimming shortened V by 3 bases and J by 3 bases, and 15 bases separated the two germline ends. This CDR3 has 16 amino acids. The germline V gene encodes CDR1 SEHNR and CDR2 FQNEAQ (reference sequence). In DNA form, the CDR3 reads TGTGCCAGCAGCTTTGGGCCGCCCAGGAGTGGAAACACCATATATTTT. Protein product: CASSFGPPRSGNTIYF.

The rearrangement joins TRBV23-1 to TRBJ2-2; no reliable D call. TRBV23-1 is labeled an ORF, and its function is uncertain. V lost 2 bases, J lost 0 bases, and 16 bases lay in between. The CDR3 is 18 residues long. The CDR3 nucleotides read TGCGCCAGCAGTCAAGTCCGACGGCAACTGTCGAACACCGGGGAGCTGTTTTTT. Amino acids: CASSQVRRQLSNTGELFF.

The chain recombines TRBV19 with TRBJ1-1, with 8 bases aligning to TRBD1. The CDR3 runs 14 residues. Germline CDR1 LNHDA, CDR2 SQIVND (reference sequence). V trimming: 5 bases; J trimming: 4 bases; junction bases outside the gene matches: 6. CDR3: CASSPTGVGTEAFF. The CDR3, as DNA: TGTGCCAGTAGTCCGACAGGGGTTGGCACTGAAGCTTTCTTT.